The following is a TCR beta chain sequence with its context. Antigen: not known. The data are from a study of T cell responses to AZD1222 COVID-19 vaccine. Across the whole study: Second-dose schedules of about 4 or about 12 weeks were combined. Overall study findings and caveats: Spike was spanned by vaccine-associated CD4 TCRs, with dominance at 160-218 and 743-854. Females made up more of the donors, who were largely white British, and clonal diversity may have come out too low.

CDR3 length equals 19 residues. With V trimmed by 1 base and J by 0 bases, 12 bases remained unmatched. The germline V gene encodes CDR1 MGHRA and CDR2 YSYEKL. The repertoire was sequenced with immunoSEQ multiplex PCR; TCRdb's copy has only in-frame clones and lacks some. The sample has around 130,000 clones; roughly 87% are singletons. The chain carries TRBV4-1 and TRBJ2-1; 7 positions match TRBD1. The material sequenced was peripheral blood, taken on day 0 of AZD1222 vaccination. The sequence came from an adult in good health. The CDR3 sequence is CASSQVQGESRRSYNEQFF. DNA of the CDR3: TGCGCCAGCAGCCAAGTGCAGGGGGAAAGTCGACGCTCCTACAATGAGCAGTTCTTC.